What follows are 29 T cell receptor beta chains derived from one specimen sequenced in a study of T-cell reconstitution after alpha-beta-depleted transplantation in children. It was with unique molecular identifiers that the TCRbeta library was prepared. TCRdb re-called the PCR reads with MiXCR, one entry per CDR3 protein. The sample yields 350,000 to 400,000 distinct CDR3 sequences, roughly 22% seen once. Here the sequenced sample was PBMCs from the stem cell graft donor, taken from the stem cell graft. The receptors come from a human donor who donated a stem cell graft to a child with acute myeloid leukemia.

The V and J genes are TRBV11-1 and TRBJ2-1; 10 nucleotides line up with TRBD2. The J segment lost 8 bases and the V segment lost 4 bases, leaving 20 bases of the junction unmatched. The germline V gene encodes CDR1 SGHAT and CDR2 FQDESV (reference sequence). The CDR3 covers 19 residues. The CDR3 sequence is CASSSTSGKASGSWHEQFF. The CDR3 DNA follows: TGTGCCAGCAGCTCCACCTCTGGGAAGGCTAGCGGGAGTTGGCATGAGCAGTTCTTC.

The rearrangement links TRBV5-1 to TRBJ2-7; D call uncertain. CDR3 size: 16 residues. In germline, CDR1 is SGHRS, CDR2 YFSETQ. V lost 0 bases, J lost 3 bases, and 16 bases lay in between. The CDR3 sequence: CASSLVGENSHYEQYF. CDR3 DNA sequence: TGCGCCAGCAGCTTGGTGGGCGAAAATTCCCACTACGAGCAGTACTTC.

A few counts support this clonotype. The V and J genes are TRBV29-1 and TRBJ2-4; the D gene is possibly TRBD2 (5 bases). CDR1 SQVTM and CDR2 ANQGSEA come from the germline V gene. V gave up 7 bases and J gave up 8 bases, with 12 bases separating them. This CDR3 region has 11 residues. The DNA for the CDR3 is TGCAGCGGACGGGGATCGGACATTCAGTACTTC. As protein: CSGRGSDIQYF.

The chain uses TRBV28 and TRBJ1-6, with TRBD1 as a possible D gene (5 bases). V lost 3 bases and J lost 6, with 12 bases in between. Germline V gene data show CDR1 as MDHEN and CDR2 as SYDVKM. The CDR3 spans 15 residues. The CDR3 region has the DNA TGTGCCAGCAGTTTGACACCGGGGCGTAATTCACCCCTCCACTTT. Protein sequence: CASSLTPGRNSPLHF.

The count of this clonotype is one. The gene calls are TRBV29-1 and TRBJ2-7; perhaps TRBD1 as D (5 bases). Germline CDR1 SQVTM, CDR2 ANQGSEA. V gave up 0 bases and J gave up 3 bases, with 15 bases separating them. The CDR3 runs to 15 residues. The CDR3 loop is CSVEDLQGSYYEQYF. In nucleotides, the CDR3 is TGCAGCGTTGAAGATCTTCAGGGTTCCTACTACGAGCAGTACTTC.

This clonotype was detected many times. The chain is built from TRBV7-2 and TRBJ2-3, with D perhaps matching TRBD2 (5 bases). Trimming left V 5 bases short and J 4 bases short, with 19 bases between. This CDR3 spans 16 amino acids. The germline gives CDR1 SGHTA, CDR2 FQGNSA. This CDR3 reads CASSLGRSSIADTQYF. CDR3 in DNA: TGTGCCAGCAGCCTAGGGAGATCGTCAATTGCAGATACGCAGTATTTT.

This clonotype has a handful of counts. The chain recombines TRBV7-9 with TRBJ2-1, with 8 bases that match TRBD2. Per germline, CDR1 SEHNR and CDR2 FQNEAQ (reference sequence). The ends lost 7 bases at V and 2 bases at J; junction bases unmatched: 7. This CDR3 has 15 amino acids. The CDR3 spells CASTQRETPYNEQFF. The CDR3 DNA reads TGTGCCAGCACCCAGCGGGAGACACCCTACAATGAGCAGTTCTTC.

This clonotype was seen repeatedly, ten times or more. The chain couples TRBV12-3 or TRBV12-4 to TRBJ1-5; tentatively, D is TRBD1 (6 bases). The CDR3 has 14 residues. Trimming left V 5 bases short and J 3 bases short, with 11 bases between. CDR3: CASSLRGVNQPQHF. CDR3 nucleotides: TGTGCCAGCAGTCTCAGGGGTGTCAATCAGCCCCAGCATTTT.

This clonotype was observed a handful of times. This chain joins TRBV4-2 and TRBJ2-7, with D maybe TRBD2 (6 bases). The CDR3 is made up of 14 amino acids. Trimming removed 1 base at V and 5 bases at J, with 12 bases between. Germline CDR1 LGHNA, CDR2 YNFKEQ. CDR3: CASSQGVGTHEQYF. CDR3 nucleotides: TGTGCCAGCAGCCAAGGGGTCGGGACTCACGAGCAGTACTTC.

The chain uses TRBV12-3 or TRBV12-4 and TRBJ2-6, with D possibly matching TRBD1 (5 bases). V was clipped by 10 bases and J by 2 bases, with 9 bases between them. The length of the CDR3 is 13 residues. CDR3 region: CATRVTGANVLTF. The CDR3 bases are TGTGCCACCAGGGTAACTGGGGCCAACGTCCTGACTTTC.

This clonotype was seen only once. The CDR3 bases are TGTGCCTGGAGTTTGGGAATAGCGGGAGGCCAAGAGACCCAGTACTTC. This codes for CAWSLGIAGGQETQYF. This chain connects TRBV30 to TRBJ2-5, with 10 bases fitting TRBD2. The CDR3 spans 16 residues. Germline CDR1 is GTSNPN and CDR2 is SVGIG (reference sequence). V shed 2 bases, J shed 1 base, and the junction held 7 bases outside the gene matches.

V and J are TRBV20-1 and TRBJ2-5, with D possibly TRBD1 on 5 matching bases. Between the trimmed V and J ends, which lost 1 base and 1 base, there was a span of 10 bases. This CDR3 region has 14 residues. Germline V gene data show CDR1 as DFQATT and CDR2 as SNEGSKA (reference sequence). The CDR3 sequence: CSARVWGPQETQYF. CDR3 in DNA: TGCAGTGCTAGAGTCTGGGGCCCCCAAGAGACCCAGTACTTC.

This clonotype has only a few counts. V usage is TRBV18 and J usage is TRBJ2-3; D perhaps matches TRBD2 (5 bases). Germline assignment: CDR1 KGHSH and CDR2 LQKENI. Trimming stripped 6 bases from V and 4 bases from J, with 20 bases between. CDR3 size: 16 residues. DNA of the CDR3: TGTGCCAGCTCCCCCCCAAGCGGTGGAGATTCAGATACGCAGTATTTT. This encodes CASSPPSGGDSDTQYF.

This clonotype has a handful of counts. The chain combines TRBV12-3 or TRBV12-4 with TRBJ2-7; 7 bases match TRBD1. The CDR3 has 14 amino acids. Losses at the gene ends were 4 bases for V and 5 bases for J; bases not matched to a gene: 8. The CDR3 nucleotides read TGTGCCAGCAGTTCGAGACAGGGTATCAACGAGCAGTACTTC. Amino acid sequence: CASSSRQGINEQYF.

This clonotype was picked up a small number of times. The V gene is TRBV10-2, the J gene TRBJ2-7; no reliable D call. V lost 7 bases, J lost 6 bases, and 19 bases lay in between. Germline CDR1 and CDR2: WSHSY and SAAADI. The CDR3 spans 14 residues. This CDR3 reads CASTSTRTPPEQYF. CDR3 DNA: TGCGCCAGCACCTCGACCCGGACGCCCCCCGAGCAGTACTTC.

Concerning this clonotype itself: Since a much larger clone is just one base distant, this may be a read error. The missing conserved phenylalanine or tryptophan at the end of this CDR3 makes a read error likely. Because the CDR3's place on the DNA is in doubt, the DNA is left out and the CDR3 is given as listed by TCRdb. This sequence joins TRBV21-1 and TRBJ2-7; TRBD2 was called by the table and not checked on the DNA. TRBV21-1 is noted as a pseudogene. The length of the CDR3 is 16 amino acids, counting both ends. CDR3 sequence: CASSKVRQTGGYEQYC.

This clonotype was counted only a few times. This chain joins TRBV11-2 and TRBJ2-3; perhaps TRBD2 as D (6 bases). The CDR3 loop spans 17 amino acids. With 0 bases removed from V and 1 base from J, the gap between germline ends came to 14 bases. Germline lookup yields CDR1 SGHAT and CDR2 FQNNGV. The CDR3 nucleotides are TGTGCCAGCAGCTTAGAAGTCCGCGGGATGGGCACAGATACGCAGTATTTT. Amino acid sequence: CASSLEVRGMGTDTQYF.

The chain employs TRBV12-3 or TRBV12-4 and TRBJ1-3; D unclear. The CDR3 is 14 amino acids. V lost 7 bases, J lost 3 bases, and 13 bases lay in between. This CDR3 is CASTPGEGGNTIYF. For the CDR3, the DNA is TGTGCCAGCACCCCCGGTGAAGGTGGAAACACCATATATTTT.

This clonotype was observed a few times. J is TRBJ1-5 and V is TRBV6-2 or TRBV6-3; D is unresolved. There are 14 residues in the CDR3. Germline V CDR1 and CDR2: MNHEY, SVGEGT. The V end was cut by 4 bases, the J end by 6 bases, with 13 bases between. The CDR3 nucleotides are TGTGCCAGCAGTTTGCCAAATGGTCGTCAGCCCCAGCATTTT. Protein product: CASSLPNGRQPQHF.

The chain has TRBV5-1 and TRBJ2-4; maybe TRBD2 (6 bases). Trimming stripped 1 base from V and 7 bases from J, with 12 bases between. Germline lookup yields CDR1 SGHRS and CDR2 YFSETQ. The CDR3 extends over 14 amino acids. In DNA form, the CDR3 reads TGCGCCAGCAGCTTGACGGACGGAGGGAACATTCAGTACTTC. This translates into CASSLTDGGNIQYF. The full variable domain, its missing parts supplied by reference TRBV5-1 and TRBJ2-4, is KAGVTQTPRYLIKTRGQQVTLSCSPISGHRSVSWYQQTPGQGLQFLFEYFSETQRNKGNFPGRFSGRQFSNSRSEMNVSTLELGDSALYLCASSLTDGGNIQYFGAGTRLSVL.

This clonotype turned up a few times. The chain carries TRBV12-3 or TRBV12-4 and TRBJ1-3; D not certain. The CDR3 loop spans 14 amino acids. The V gene lost 7 bases and the J gene lost 0 bases, with 10 bases spanning the gap. CDR3 in amino acids: CASTPDVSGNTIYF. The CDR3 region has the DNA TGTGCCAGCACCCCGGACGTCTCTGGAAACACCATATATTTT.

This chain connects TRBV5-1 to TRBJ2-3; D possibly corresponds to TRBD2 (5 bases). V was pared by 3 bases and J by 1 base, with 6 bases between. CDR3 length: 13 amino acids. Germline values: CDR1 SGHRS, CDR2 YFSETQ. Here the CDR3 reads CASSSGGTDTQYF. The DNA for the CDR3 is TGCGCCAGCAGCTCCGGGGGCACAGATACGCAGTATTTT.

This clonotype turned up a few times. CDR3 amino acids: CSARDQLAGGKDTQYF. DNA for the CDR3: TGCAGTGCTAGAGATCAACTAGCGGGAGGGAAGGATACGCAGTATTTT. The chain combines TRBV20-1 with TRBJ2-3, with 13 bases matching TRBD2. Losses at the gene ends were 0 bases for V and 6 bases for J; bases not matched to a gene: 6. The V gene's germline CDR1 is DFQATT and CDR2 SNEGSKA (reference sequence). The CDR3 is 16 amino acids.

Only a few counts were recorded for this clonotype. V usage is TRBV5-1 and J usage is TRBJ2-1, with 7 bases fitting TRBD2. This CDR3 spans 17 amino acids. V shed 4 bases, J shed 0 bases, and the junction held 10 bases outside the gene matches. The germline gives CDR1 SGHRS, CDR2 YFSETQ. CDR3 amino acids: CASSSRTSESSYNEQFF. DNA for the CDR3: TGCGCCAGCAGCAGCCGTACTAGCGAGAGCTCCTACAATGAGCAGTTCTTC.

The chain combines TRBV7-2 with TRBJ2-1; a possible D gene is TRBD2 (6 bases). Per the germline V gene, CDR1 is SGHTA and CDR2 is FQGNSA. The length of the CDR3 is 16 residues. The germline V and J ends were trimmed by 1 base and 7 bases, with 17 bases remaining between them. CDR3 sequence: CASSLGAGRAKNEQFF. The DNA of the CDR3 is TGTGCCAGCAGCTTAGGGGCCGGGAGAGCTAAGAATGAGCAGTTCTTC.

The J gene is TRBJ2-1, the V gene TRBV11-1; 10 nucleotides agree with TRBD1. The CDR3 runs to 15 residues. Trimming took 0 bases from V and 6 from J; bases not matched to a gene: 2. The germline V gene has CDR1 SGHAT and CDR2 FQDESV (reference sequence). Written as DNA, the CDR3 is TGTGCCAGCAGCTTAGCGGGGACAGGGGCCAATGAGCAGTTCTTC. Translation: CASSLAGTGANEQFF.

V is TRBV9 and J is TRBJ1-3, with D maybe TRBD1 (5 bases). This CDR3 is 16 amino acids long. V shed 2 bases and J shed 1 base, with 13 bases lying between them. Germline assignment: CDR1 SGDLS and CDR2 YYNGEE. CDR3: CASSVAGGGSGNTIYF. The CDR3 nucleotides are TGTGCCAGCAGCGTTGCGGGGGGGGGATCTGGAAACACCATATATTTT. Complete variable domain (other parts from reference TRBV9 and TRBJ1-3): DSGVTQTPKHLITATGQRVTLRCSPRSGDLSVYWYQQSLDQGLQFLIQYYNGEERAKGNILERFSAQQFPDLHSELNLSSLELGDSALYFCASSVAGGGSGNTIYFGEGSWLTVV.

The CDR3 region is CAIRPTGSSGANVLTF. The CDR3, as DNA: TGTGCCATCAGACCAACCGGAAGCTCTGGGGCCAACGTCCTGACTTTC. The chain joins TRBV10-3 to TRBJ2-6; the D is unclear. The germline V gene encodes CDR1 ENHRY and CDR2 SYGVKD. Trimming took off 6 bases at V and 0 bases at J, with 12 bases between the two ends. CDR3 size: 16 residues.

The chain carries TRBV24-1 and TRBJ1-5; D is ambiguous. Trimming removed 1 base at V and 3 bases at J, with 6 bases between. The CDR3 contains 14 residues. Germline CDR1 reads KGHDR; CDR2 reads SFDVKD. The CDR3 is CATSDLQNNQPQHF. The CDR3 DNA is TGTGCCACCAGTGATTTACAGAACAATCAGCCCCAGCATTTT.